One and the same sample provided the 31 T cell receptor beta chains below, sequenced in a study of T cell changes during pregnancy in multiple sclerosis. TCRdb's copy holds only in-frame clones and misses some; the assay was immunoSEQ multiplex PCR. The sample lists about 97,000 clones; 90% were seen once. The specimen comprised peripheral blood, sampled in the second trimester of pregnancy. Receptor source: a female donor in good health, enrolled as a control in a pregnancy study.

The chain employs TRBV19 and TRBJ1-5, with D tentatively TRBD1 (6 bases). This CDR3 spans 13 amino acids. Trimming shortened V by 5 bases and J by 4 bases, and 9 bases separated the two germline ends. Germline V CDR1 and CDR2: LNHDA, SQIVND (reference sequence). The CDR3 nucleotides are TGTGCCAGTAGTCTGACAGGAAATCAGCCCCAGCATTTT. It specifies CASSLTGNQPQHF.

The rearrangement joins TRBV7-9 to TRBJ1-2; D remains ambiguous. Germline CDR1 is SEHNR and CDR2 is FQNEAQ (reference sequence). This CDR3 has 13 amino acids. The germline V and J ends were trimmed by 1 base and 13 bases, with 16 bases remaining between them. The CDR3, as DNA: TGTGCCAGCAGCTTAGAGGCCGGCCCCAGGTGCACCTTC. Its translation: CASSLEAGPRCTF. The full variable domain, its missing parts supplied by reference TRBV7-9 and TRBJ1-2, is DTGVSQNPRHKITKRGQNVTFRCDPISEHNRLYWYRQTLGQGPEFLTYFQNEAQLEKSRLLSDRFSAERPKGSFSTLEIQRTEQGDSAMYLCASSLEAGPRCTFGSGTRLTVV.

In its sample, this clone was seen once. This chain uses TRBV19 with TRBJ2-7; D is possibly TRBD1 (5 bases). Deletions cut 6 bases from V and 2 bases from J, with 17 bases between. The CDR3 consists of 15 residues. Germline V gene sequence: CDR1 LNHDA, CDR2 SQIVND (reference sequence). The chain's CDR3 is CASRPQGRPTYEQYF. CDR3 coding DNA: TGTGCCAGTAGGCCCCAGGGAAGGCCAACCTACGAGCAGTACTTC.

The chain is built from TRBV2 and TRBJ1-2; tentative D call: TRBD1 (5 bases). Germline CDR1 is SNHLY and CDR2 is FYNNEI. The V end was cut by 7 bases, the J end by 7 bases, with 19 bases between. This CDR3 comprises 14 residues. This CDR3 reads CASTGGLIKGGYTF. DNA of the CDR3: TGTGCCAGCACCGGGGGACTTATTAAAGGTGGCTACACCTTC.

The chain is built from TRBV11-2 and TRBJ2-3; 8 positions match TRBD2. V shed 1 base, J shed 1 base, and the junction held 7 bases outside the gene matches. The CDR3 loop spans 17 amino acids. The germline CDR1 and CDR2 sequences are SGHAT and FQNNGV. As DNA, the CDR3 is TGTGCCAGCAGCTTAGGGCGGGGGGCCGTTCGCACAGATACGCAGTATTTT. It codes for CASSLGRGAVRTDTQYF.

This chain joins TRBV5-1 and TRBJ1-4; D is unclear. From germline, CDR1 is SGHRS and CDR2 YFSETQ. Trimming left V 0 bases short and J 5 bases short, with 23 bases between. This CDR3 is built from 19 residues. Here the CDR3 reads CASSLGSPERRRKNEKLFF. In DNA form, the CDR3 reads TGCGCCAGCAGCTTGGGATCTCCGGAGCGTCGACGGAAGAATGAAAAACTGTTTTTT.

The chain recombines TRBV28 with TRBJ2-6; the D is unclear. The germline CDR1 and CDR2 sequences are MDHEN and SYDVKM. V dropped 9 bases and J dropped 0 bases, with 6 bases sitting between them. The CDR3 spans 13 residues. The CDR3 DNA follows: TGTGCCAGTCTCTACTCTGGGGCCAACGTCCTGACTTTC. It translates to CASLYSGANVLTF.

The chain combines TRBV7-9 with TRBJ2-7; tentatively, D is TRBD1 (5 bases). The CDR3 covers 12 residues. Germline V gene sequence: CDR1 SEHNR, CDR2 FQNEAQ (reference sequence). V gave up 4 bases and J gave up 3 bases, with 7 bases separating them. CDR3 sequence: CASSSTGYEQYF. Written as DNA, the CDR3 is TGTGCCAGCAGCTCTACAGGCTACGAGCAGTACTTC.

This clone has only one observation. The chain has TRBV11-2 and TRBJ1-6; 7 bases map to TRBD1. Germline V gives CDR1 SGHAT, CDR2 FQNNGV. The junction had 15 bases not matched to a gene; V was cut back by 3 bases and J by 10 bases. The CDR3 has 17 residues. The CDR3 DNA reads as TGTGCCAGCAGCTTTTCGTTTTTGACAGGGCAGGGGTCACCCCTCCACTTT. This encodes CASSFSFLTGQGSPLHF.

The chain employs TRBV11-2 and TRBJ1-2; 8 positions agree with TRBD1. V lost 1 base and J lost 4; bases outside the gene matches: 8. CDR3 length: 16 amino acids. CDR1 and CDR2 (germline): SGHAT, FQNNGV. The CDR3 here is CASSLGTGSSSYGYTF. The CDR3 DNA follows: TGTGCCAGCAGCTTAGGGACAGGGTCGAGCTCCTATGGCTACACCTTC.

V gene TRBV5-1 combines with J gene TRBJ2-7; 12 positions match TRBD1. Germline lookup yields CDR1 SGHRS and CDR2 YFSETQ. After removal of 3 bases from V and 5 bases from J, the junction contained 3 bases not matched to a gene. The CDR3 extends over 14 amino acids. CDR3 protein: CASSSGTGGNEQYF. The DNA of the CDR3 is TGCGCCAGCAGCTCGGGGACAGGGGGCAACGAGCAGTACTTC.

This clone was seen a single time. The chain links TRBV5-1 to TRBJ1-3; D is perhaps TRBD1 (5 bases). The CDR3 is made up of 16 amino acids. Germline CDR1 and CDR2: SGHRS and YFSETQ. V shed 4 bases and J shed 0 bases, with 14 bases lying between them. As DNA, the CDR3 is TGCGCCAGCAGCACAATGGGGGGTGACTCTGGAAACACCATATATTTT. Translation: CASSTMGGDSGNTIYF.

The genes are TRBV7-9 and TRBJ2-3; 7 bases are shared with TRBD2. The CDR3 consists of 15 residues. Germline trimming cut 1 base from V and 0 bases from J; bases unmatched to any gene: 1. Germline V gene sequence: CDR1 SEHNR, CDR2 FQNEAQ (reference sequence). The CDR3 DNA reads as TGTGCCAGCAGCTTAGTGCGGGGGAGCACAGATACGCAGTATTTT. Protein sequence: CASSLVRGSTDTQYF.

The chain carries TRBV11-3 and TRBJ2-1; TRBD2 aligns across 8 bases. The CDR3 length is 14 residues. With V trimmed by 2 bases and J by 8 bases, 5 bases remained unmatched. Germline V gene lookup returns CDR1 SGHNT and CDR2 YENEEA. CDR3 loop: CASSLRLAGHEQFF. The CDR3 DNA sequence: TGTGCCAGCAGCTTACGGCTAGCGGGCCATGAGCAGTTCTTC.

The chain employs TRBV6-1 and TRBJ1-5; D perhaps matches TRBD1 (6 bases). The germline CDR1 and CDR2 sequences are MNHNS and SASEGT. This CDR3 has 14 amino acids. Deletions cut 7 bases from V and 7 bases from J, with 17 bases between. The chain's CDR3 is CASKGGVFGQPQHF. The CDR3 coding sequence is TGTGCCAGCAAGGGGGGGGTTTTCGGGCAGCCCCAGCATTTT.

The chain carries TRBV10-2 and TRBJ1-1, with 7 bases lining up with TRBD1. The CDR3 spans 14 residues. The V gene's germline CDR1 is WSHSY and CDR2 SAAADI. After removal of 5 bases from V and 1 base from J, the junction contained 4 bases not matched to a gene. In DNA form, the CDR3 reads TGCGCCAGCAGTACAGGGGCAGGGAACACTGAAGCTTTCTTT. Protein product: CASSTGAGNTEAFF.

A remark on this clone: At one of its ends the junction is not consistent with the germline gene, which may arise from a read error. The genes are TRBV7-7 and TRBJ1-4; 8 bases are a match to TRBD1. Per germline, CDR1 SSHAT and CDR2 FNYEAQ (reference sequence). The CDR3 consists of 15 residues. CDR3 coding DNA: TGTGCTAGCAGCTTAAGTCAGGGGGCTTTTGAAAAACTGTTTTTT. Translation gives CASSLSQGAFEKLFF. The full variable domain, completed using reference TRBV7-7 and TRBJ1-4, is GAGVSQSPRYKVTKRGQDVTLRCDPISSHATLYWYQQALGQGPEFLTYFNYEAQPDKSGLPSDRFSAERPEGSISTLTIQRTEQRDSAMYRCASSLSQGAFEKLFFGSGTQLSVL.

The CDR3: CASDPRRGGTEAFF. The CDR3 bases are TGTGCCAGCGACCCTAGGCGGGGGGGCACTGAAGCTTTCTTT. The V call is TRBV6-5, the J call TRBJ1-1, with D tentatively TRBD1 (5 bases). V shed 8 bases and J shed 4 bases, with 17 bases lying between them. The CDR3 spans 14 residues. Germline V gives CDR1 MNHEY, CDR2 SVGAGI.

The V gene is TRBV25-1, the J gene TRBJ1-1; D unresolved. Germline V gives CDR1 MGHDK, CDR2 SYGVNS. The length of the CDR3 is 11 residues. Trimming took off 6 bases at V and 2 bases at J, with 4 bases between the two ends. The CDR3 protein is CASSVNTEAFF. CDR3 nucleotides: TGTGCCAGCAGCGTCAACACTGAAGCTTTCTTT.

The chain has TRBV7-9 and TRBJ1-5; D is uncertain. With 5 bases removed from V and 1 base from J, the gap between germline ends came to 15 bases. The CDR3 runs to 16 residues. The germline V gene has CDR1 SEHNR and CDR2 FQNEAQ (reference sequence). As DNA, the CDR3 is TGTGCCAGCAGCCGCTTCGCGAGCGGCAGCAATCAGCCCCAGCATTTT. Its protein is CASSRFASGSNQPQHF.

This chain connects TRBV7-2 to TRBJ2-1; the D gene is possibly TRBD1 (6 bases). V lost 1 base to trimming and J lost 12 bases, with 16 bases between them. The CDR3 is 14 residues long. From germline, CDR1 is SGHTA and CDR2 FQGNSA. CDR3 sequence: CASSLEDRQGGQFF. DNA for the CDR3: TGTGCCAGCAGCTTAGAGGACAGACAAGGGGGGCAGTTCTTC.

The chain links TRBV27 to TRBJ2-1, with TRBD1 matching 7 bases. V lost 8 bases to trimming and J lost 3 bases; unmatched junction nucleotides: 10. Germline V gene sequence: CDR1 MNHEY, CDR2 SMNVEV (reference sequence). This CDR3 region has 15 residues. The CDR3 sequence is CASGYPQGNYNEQFF. The CDR3 DNA reads as TGTGCCAGCGGTTACCCACAGGGGAACTACAATGAGCAGTTCTTC.

V gene TRBV27 combines with J gene TRBJ2-1, with a possible D match to TRBD1 (5 bases). The CDR3 covers 15 residues. Trimming left V 3 bases short and J 5 bases short, with 14 bases between. Germline V lookup: CDR1 MNHEY, CDR2 SMNVEV (reference sequence). The CDR3 bases are TGTGCCAGCAGTTTGAGTTGGGGCTTCAACAATGAGCAGTTCTTC. Translating gives CASSLSWGFNNEQFF.

V usage is TRBV7-9 and J usage is TRBJ1-1, with D unresolved. This CDR3 is built from 11 residues. Trimming took 4 bases from V and 4 from J, leaving 4 bases between them. The V gene's germline CDR1 is SEHNR and CDR2 FQNEAQ (reference sequence). The CDR3 is CASSSVTEAFF. In DNA form, the CDR3 reads TGTGCCAGCAGCTCCGTCACTGAAGCTTTCTTT.

In the case of this clone: This sample includes further DNA sequences coding for the same CDR3. The gene calls are TRBV7-2 and TRBJ2-7; 7 bases align to TRBD1. The V gene end was trimmed by 3 bases and the J gene end by 0 bases; junction bases not matched to a gene: 2. The CDR3 is made up of 14 amino acids. The germline CDR1 and CDR2 sequences are SGHTA and FQGNSA. CDR3 sequence reads: CASSFTGASYEQYF. In nucleotides, the CDR3 is TGTGCCAGCAGCTTCACAGGGGCCTCCTACGAGCAGTACTTC.

The V call is TRBV15, the J call TRBJ2-1; D is perhaps TRBD1 (5 bases). V shed 0 bases and J shed 8 bases, with 14 bases lying between them. Germline-derived CDR1 and CDR2 are LNHNV and YYDKDF (reference sequence). This CDR3 spans 15 amino acids. The CDR3 bases are TGTGCCACCAGCAGAGATCGGGCAGGGATGGATGAGCAGTTCTTC. It codes for CATSRDRAGMDEQFF. Combining the CDR3 with reference TRBV15 and TRBJ2-1 gives the whole variable domain DAMVIQNPRYQVTQFGKPVTLSCSQTLNHNVMYWYQQKSSQAPKLLFHYYDKDFNNEADTPDNFQSRRPNTSFCFLDIRSPGLGDTAMYLCATSRDRAGMDEQFFGPGTRLTVL.

The chain uses TRBV28 and TRBJ2-5, with 7 positions matching TRBD1. Germline-derived CDR1 and CDR2 are MDHEN and SYDVKM. V was clipped by 5 bases and J by 5 bases; unmatched bases: 5. The CDR3 is 13 residues long. CDR3 bases: TGTGCCAGCAGTAAACAGGGGCGGGAGACCCAGTACTTC. This sequence encodes CASSKQGRETQYF.

The rearrangement uses TRBV2 and TRBJ2-4; D perhaps matches TRBD1 (6 bases). The V end lost 8 bases, the J end lost 0 bases, and 29 bases lay between the germline ends. Germline assignment: CDR1 SNHLY and CDR2 FYNNEI. This CDR3 has 20 residues. CDR3 DNA: TGTGCCAGCCGAAAACTACCTACGGACAGTTCACCTCTAGCCAAAAACATTCAGTACTTC. Protein sequence: CASRKLPTDSSPLAKNIQYF.

The gene calls are TRBV7-6 and TRBJ1-3; possible D gene TRBD1, 5 bases. V was pared by 5 bases and J by 4 bases, with 9 bases between. CDR1 SGHVS and CDR2 FNYEAQ come from the germline V gene. The CDR3 totals 13 residues. CDR3 region: CASSTGAGNTIYF. In DNA form, the CDR3 reads TGTGCCAGCAGCACTGGGGCGGGAAACACCATATATTTT.

The chain carries TRBV6-1 and TRBJ1-2; TRBD1 matches 7 bases. CDR3 length: 17 residues. Trimming cost V 4 bases and J 0 bases; bases outside gene matches: 11. Germline assignment: CDR1 MNHNS and CDR2 SASEGT. The CDR3 sequence is CASSVLTGSQANYGYTF. As DNA, the CDR3 is TGTGCCAGCAGTGTATTGACAGGGAGTCAGGCTAACTATGGCTACACCTTC.

V and J are TRBV7-2 and TRBJ1-5; 8 bases agree with TRBD1. The junction had 4 bases not matched to a gene; V was cut back by 1 base and J by 2 bases. CDR3 length: 16 residues. Germline CDR1 is SGHTA and CDR2 is FQGNSA. CDR3 residues: CASSLGTGYGNQPQHF. As DNA, the CDR3 is TGTGCCAGCAGCTTAGGGACAGGGTATGGCAATCAGCCCCAGCATTTT.